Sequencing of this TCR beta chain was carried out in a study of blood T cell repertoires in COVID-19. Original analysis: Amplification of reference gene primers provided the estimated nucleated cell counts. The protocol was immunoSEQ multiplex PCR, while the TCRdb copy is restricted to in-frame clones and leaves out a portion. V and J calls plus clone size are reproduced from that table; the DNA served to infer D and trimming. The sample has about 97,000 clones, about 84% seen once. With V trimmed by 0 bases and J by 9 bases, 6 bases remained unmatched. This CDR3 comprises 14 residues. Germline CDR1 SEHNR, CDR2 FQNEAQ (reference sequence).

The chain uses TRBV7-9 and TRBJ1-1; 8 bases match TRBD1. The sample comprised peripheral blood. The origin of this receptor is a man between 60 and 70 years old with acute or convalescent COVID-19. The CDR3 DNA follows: TGTGCCAGCAGCTTAGCAGGACAGGGAGCCAAAGCTTTCTTT. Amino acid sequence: CASSLAGQGAKAFF. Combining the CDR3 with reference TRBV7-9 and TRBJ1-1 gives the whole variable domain DTGVSQNPRHKITKRGQNVTFRCDPISEHNRLYWYRQTLGQGPEFLTYFQNEAQLEKSRLLSDRFSAERPKGSFSTLEIQRTEQGDSAMYLCASSLAGQGAKAFFGQGTRLTVV.